Shown below are 10 T cell receptor beta chains from a single sample sequenced in a study of blood T cell repertoires in COVID-19. Profiled with immunoSEQ multiplex PCR; TCRdb holds only in-frame clones, not every one. The table lists roughly 190,000 clones, roughly 89% of them singletons. Sequencing used peripheral blood. Receptors were obtained from a man aged 18 to 30 with active or convalescent COVID-19.

V and J are TRBV7-9 and TRBJ1-2, with D tentatively TRBD1 (6 bases). This CDR3 is 13 amino acids long. The germline CDR1 and CDR2 sequences are SEHNR and FQNEAQ (reference sequence). Trimming shortened V by 5 bases and J by 6 bases, and 13 bases separated the two germline ends. Written as DNA, the CDR3 is TGTGCCAGCAGCAGAACAGGGTATGATGGCTACACCTTC. It codes for CASSRTGYDGYTF.

This sequence joins TRBV13 and TRBJ1-1; D uncertain. The V end lost 5 bases, the J end lost 1 base, and 11 bases lay between the germline ends. Per the germline V gene, CDR1 is PRHDT and CDR2 is FYEKMQ (reference sequence). The CDR3 extends over 14 amino acids. Here the CDR3 DNA reads TGTGCCAGCAGCCCTTCGCGGAGGAACACTGAAGCTTTCTTT. This translates into CASSPSRRNTEAFF.

On this clone: In the same sample, other DNA sequences code for this CDR3. The J gene is TRBJ1-1, the V gene TRBV10-3; D call uncertain. V gave up 4 bases and J gave up 1 base, with 7 bases separating them. There are 13 residues in the CDR3. Germline-derived CDR1 and CDR2 are ENHRY and SYGVKD. The CDR3 spells CAISVAGNTEAFF. The CDR3 DNA is TGTGCCATCAGTGTTGCCGGGAACACTGAAGCTTTCTTT.

The chain is built from TRBV27 and TRBJ1-6, with 9 bases matching TRBD1. Germline CDR1 reads MNHEY; CDR2 reads SMNVEV (reference sequence). The CDR3 covers 14 residues. Trimming at V came to 10 bases and at J to 8 bases, leaving 9 bases not matched to a gene. This CDR3 is CATKPGTGYSPLHF. The CDR3 bases are TGTGCCACTAAACCCGGGACAGGGTATTCACCCCTCCACTTT.

This chain uses TRBV27 with TRBJ2-7; TRBD1 might be the D (5 bases). This CDR3 has 16 amino acids. CDR1 is MNHEY, CDR2 SMNVEV, per germline (reference sequence). V was clipped by 0 bases and J by 3 bases, with 15 bases between them. CDR3 in amino acids: CASSLSGQGFNYEQYF. CDR3 sequence (DNA): TGTGCCAGCAGTTTATCGGGGCAGGGTTTTAACTACGAGCAGTACTTC.

In DNA, the CDR3 is TGTGCCAGCAGTGAAAGCTACTCTGGAAACACCATATATTTT. Translated: CASSESYSGNTIYF. This chain uses TRBV6-1 with TRBJ1-3; D is unclear. In germline, CDR1 is MNHNS, CDR2 SASEGT. The CDR3 spans 14 residues. V was clipped by 2 bases and J by 0 bases, with 5 bases between them.

This clone appeared a few times. V gene TRBV5-1 combines with J gene TRBJ1-2; D is perhaps TRBD1 (6 bases). The CDR3 runs to 16 residues. V lost 0 bases, J lost 2 bases, and 14 bases lay in between. CDR1 is SGHRS, CDR2 YFSETQ, per germline. CDR3 DNA sequence: TGCGCCAGCAGCTTGGCCAACGAAGGGGGAAACTATGGCTACACCTTC. This codes for CASSLANEGGNYGYTF.

The gene calls are TRBV27 and TRBJ2-2; D possibly corresponds to TRBD1 (5 bases). The CDR3 has 16 residues. In germline, CDR1 is MNHEY, CDR2 SMNVEV (reference sequence). The germline V and J ends were trimmed by 6 bases and 5 bases, with 19 bases remaining between them. CDR3 coding DNA: TGTGCCAGCAGCCCCATTTTGGGGCCGGCGACCGGGGAGCTGTTTTTT. Amino acids: CASSPILGPATGELFF.

CDR3 nucleotide sequence: TGCGCCAGCAGCTTGGCCTTGCAGGAGGATGGCTACACCTTC. Residues: CASSLALQEDGYTF. V and J are TRBV5-1 and TRBJ1-2, with unresolved D. The CDR3 sequence is 14 residues long. Germline assignment: CDR1 SGHRS and CDR2 YFSETQ. Trimming pared 0 bases from V and 6 bases from J, leaving 12 bases between.

This chain uses TRBV24-1 with TRBJ2-1, with a weak D call TRBD1 (6 bases). This CDR3 contains 13 residues. The germline V gene has CDR1 KGHDR and CDR2 SFDVKD. V was cut by 5 bases and J by 9 bases, with 13 bases left in between. The CDR3 region is CATSGTAIGEQFF. CDR3 coding DNA: TGTGCCACCAGTGGGACAGCCATAGGTGAGCAGTTCTTC.